The 32 T cell receptor beta chains below were found in one sample sequenced in a study of blood T cell repertoires in COVID-19. Only in-frame clones appear in the TCRdb table, and some are missing; sequencing was by immunoSEQ multiplex PCR. The table includes fewer than 350,000 clones, 80% to 85% detected once. Sequencing used peripheral blood. The receptors originated from a woman in her sixties or seventies with active or convalescent COVID-19.

V gene TRBV19 combines with J gene TRBJ2-1, with D possibly being TRBD2 (6 bases). Between the trimmed V and J ends, which lost 4 bases and 12 bases, there was a span of 28 bases. Looked up from germline, CDR1 is LNHDA and CDR2 is SQIVND (reference sequence). The CDR3 contains 17 residues. In DNA form, the CDR3 reads TGTGCCAGTAGTAGGGAGGACGGAGCCCCCTTCACAAAGGGGCAGTTCTTC. Translated, it gives CASSREDGAPFTKGQFF.

Many counts were recorded for this clone. The chain joins TRBV3-1 (or the pseudogene TRBV3-2) to TRBJ1-3; perhaps TRBD1 as D (6 bases). The CDR3 runs 15 residues. V was clipped by 0 bases and J by 4 bases, with 10 bases between them. Germline loops: CDR1 LGHDT, CDR2 YNNKEL (reference sequence). Here the CDR3 DNA reads TGTGCCAGCAGCCAAGATGTTGGGGGCGGAAACACCATATATTTT. Protein: CASSQDVGGGNTIYF.

CDR3 coding DNA: TGTGCCAGCAGCTTAGAACAGATCTATGGCTACACCTTC. It specifies CASSLEQIYGYTF. This chain joins TRBV7-2 and TRBJ1-2, with D uncertain. There are 13 residues in the CDR3. V shed 1 base and J shed 4 bases, with 7 bases lying between them. Per the germline V gene, CDR1 is SGHTA and CDR2 is FQGNSA.

The chain joins TRBV19 to TRBJ2-5, with D tentatively TRBD2 (6 bases). The germline V gene encodes CDR1 LNHDA and CDR2 SQIVND (reference sequence). The CDR3 runs 12 residues. V shed 9 bases and J shed 2 bases, with 10 bases lying between them. The CDR3 loop reads CASGGPQETQYF. CDR3 DNA: TGTGCCAGCGGGGGACCTCAAGAGACCCAGTACTTC.

This rearrangement joins TRBV12-5 to TRBJ2-7; TRBD1 agrees at 7 bases. V lost 5 bases and J lost 3; bases outside the gene matches: 10. Germline values: CDR1 LGHNT, CDR2 FRNRAP. The CDR3 has 15 amino acids. The CDR3 protein is CASGLDRVEIYEQYF. In DNA form, the CDR3 reads TGTGCTAGTGGTCTTGACAGGGTTGAAATCTACGAGCAGTACTTC.

The chain combines TRBV5-1 with TRBJ2-1, with TRBD2 identical over 7 bases. J gave up 6 bases and V 5 bases, and 11 bases lay outside the gene matches. The CDR3 extends over 15 amino acids. Germline V CDR1 and CDR2: SGHRS, YFSETQ. CDR3 loop: CASSSGTTSSNEQFF. The CDR3 DNA reads as TGCGCCAGCAGTTCCGGGACTACCTCTTCCAATGAGCAGTTCTTC.

This chain links TRBV12-3 or TRBV12-4 with TRBJ1-5; D is uncertain. The CDR3 spans 12 residues. V was shortened by 6 bases and J by 2 bases, with 5 bases between the two germline ends. The CDR3 DNA sequence: TGTGCCAGCAGGGTAGGCAATCAGCCCCAGCATTTT. It encodes CASRVGNQPQHF.

The rearrangement uses TRBV5-6 and TRBJ1-5; D uncertain. Trimming cost V 4 bases and J 8 bases, with 16 bases left between them. The CDR3 covers 14 residues. Germline values: CDR1 SGHDT, CDR2 YYEEEE. The CDR3 DNA is TGTGCCAGCAGCAGCCGGAGAGGAGGGAAGCCCCAGCATTTT. It is translated as CASSSRRGGKPQHF. The full variable domain, in which reference TRBV5-6 and TRBJ1-5 provide the parts outside the CDR3, is DAGVTQSPTHLIKTRGQQVTLRCSPKSGHDTVSWYQQALGQGPQFIFQYYEEEERQRGNFPDRFSGHQFPNYSSELNVNALLLGDSALYLCASSSRRGGKPQHFGDGTRLSIL.

The gene calls are TRBV29-1 and TRBJ2-7, with D possibly being TRBD1 (6 bases). The germline V and J ends were trimmed by 3 bases and 3 bases, with 9 bases remaining between them. Germline CDR1 is SQVTM and CDR2 is ANQGSEA. The CDR3 covers 12 residues. In nucleotides, the CDR3 is TGCAGCGTTGACCTGACAGGCTACGAGCAGTACTTC. Translation: CSVDLTGYEQYF.

The chain links TRBV3-1 (or the pseudogene TRBV3-2) to TRBJ2-7; 11 bases fit TRBD2. Germline V CDR1 and CDR2: LGHDT, YNNKEL (reference sequence). The CDR3 is 14 amino acids. V shed 4 bases and J 5 bases; nucleotides not matched to a gene: 4. In DNA form, the CDR3 reads TGTGCCAGCAGCCTAGCGGGGGGGTCGCACGAGCAGTACTTC. This translates into CASSLAGGSHEQYF.

This clone was observed a handful of times. The chain couples TRBV2 to TRBJ1-1; D may be TRBD1 (5 bases). Per germline, CDR1 SNHLY and CDR2 FYNNEI. The CDR3 is made up of 11 amino acids. The germline V and J ends were trimmed by 6 bases and 8 bases, with 10 bases remaining between them. CDR3: CASSVTAEAFF. In DNA form, the CDR3 reads TGTGCCAGCAGCGTGACAGCCGAAGCTTTCTTT.

This sequence joins TRBV2 and TRBJ2-7; 7 bases are a match to TRBD2. Germline V gives CDR1 SNHLY, CDR2 FYNNEI. The CDR3 covers 13 residues. V dropped 11 bases and J dropped 6; count of bases not matched to a gene: 13. CDR3 coding DNA: TGTGCCTCGAGCGGGGTAGTAAAAGGCGAGCAGTACTTC. Its protein product is CASSGVVKGEQYF.

This clone is a singleton in its sample. The chain carries TRBV5-4 and TRBJ2-1; 11 nucleotides align to TRBD2. This CDR3 contains 17 residues. The V segment lost 1 base and the J segment 4 bases; nucleotides outside the gene matches: 7. The V gene's germline CDR1 is SGHNT and CDR2 YYREEE (reference sequence). This CDR3 is CASSLPSGGITYNEQFF. CDR3 DNA sequence: TGTGCCAGCAGCTTGCCTAGCGGGGGGATCACGTACAATGAGCAGTTCTTC.

V gene TRBV18 combines with J gene TRBJ2-1, with 9 bases aligning to TRBD2. The CDR3 contains 15 residues. The V and J ends lost 5 bases and 7 bases, in that order; junction bases with no gene match: 9. Germline V gene sequence: CDR1 KGHSH, CDR2 LQKENI. CDR3 nucleotides: TGTGCCAGCTCATCCACCGCGGGGGGGCTTAATGAGCAGTTCTTC. The encoded protein is CASSSTAGGLNEQFF.

The gene calls are TRBV6-2 or TRBV6-3 and TRBJ2-1, with 8 bases fitting TRBD1. Looked up from germline, CDR1 is MNHEY and CDR2 is SVGEGT. After removal of 6 bases from V and 12 bases from J, the junction contained 4 bases not matched to a gene. The CDR3 sequence is 11 residues long. The CDR3 here is CASSTGTGQFF. CDR3 coding DNA: TGTGCCAGCAGCACCGGGACAGGGCAGTTCTTC.

The chain combines TRBV29-1 with TRBJ1-1, with 12 bases identical to TRBD1. V dropped 7 bases and J dropped 5; count of bases not matched to a gene: 11. The CDR3 sequence is 15 residues long. From germline, CDR1 is SQVTM and CDR2 ANQGSEA. CDR3 in amino acids: CSASGTGGVVTEAFF. The DNA of the CDR3 is TGCAGCGCCTCCGGGACAGGGGGCGTCGTAACTGAAGCTTTCTTT.

This clone showed up just once. The chain combines TRBV9 with TRBJ2-3, with 9 bases identical to TRBD1. Germline CDR1 and CDR2: SGDLS and YYNGEE. Trimming at V came to 0 bases and at J to 5 bases, leaving 7 bases not matched to a gene. The length of the CDR3 is 16 residues. CDR3 bases: TGTGCCAGCAGCGTAGCTGTGCGGGGACAGGGAGATACGCAGTATTTT. Translating gives CASSVAVRGQGDTQYF.

The V and J genes are TRBV5-4 and TRBJ2-5; 9 positions match TRBD2. CDR3 length: 16 amino acids. CDR1 and CDR2 from the germline V gene are SGHNT and YYREEE (reference sequence). The trim removed 4 bases at V and 1 base at J, leaving 8 bases unmatched. CDR3 protein: CASSTQGRGGQETQYF. The CDR3 DNA is TGTGCCAGCAGCACCCAGGGGCGGGGGGGCCAAGAGACCCAGTACTTC.

The V and J genes are TRBV7-3 and TRBJ2-7; TRBD2 might be the D (6 bases). Trimming pared 5 bases from V and 3 bases from J, leaving 11 bases between. The CDR3 totals 13 residues. CDR1 SGHTA and CDR2 FQGTGA come from the germline V gene. This CDR3 reads CASSPGVLYEQYF. The CDR3 nucleotides are TGTGCCAGCAGCCCGGGGGTCCTCTACGAGCAGTACTTC.

The genes are TRBV19 and TRBJ1-3, with 7 bases fitting TRBD1. The CDR3 contains 15 residues. Germline V gene data show CDR1 as LNHDA and CDR2 as SQIVND (reference sequence). V was clipped by 7 bases and J by 3 bases; unmatched bases: 9. CDR3 nucleotide sequence: TGTGCCAGTACCCCTCTCGGGACAGTTGGAAACACCATATATTTT. Amino acid sequence: CASTPLGTVGNTIYF.

This clone was detected only a few times. The V and J genes are TRBV14 and TRBJ2-2; no reliable D call. CDR3 length: 12 amino acids. Looked up from germline, CDR1 is SGHDN and CDR2 is FVKESK. Trimming cost V 3 bases and J 6 bases, with 5 bases left between them. The DNA of the CDR3 is TGTGCCAGCAGCCATACAGCCGGGGAGCTGTTTTTT. It translates to CASSHTAGELFF.

This clone was seen more than once but under ten times. This chain joins TRBV9 and TRBJ1-2, with 8 bases matching TRBD1. CDR3 size: 14 residues. Trimming took 3 bases from V and 3 from J; bases not matched to a gene: 4. CDR1 is SGDLS and CDR2 is YYNGEE in the germline V gene. The CDR3 DNA sequence: TGTGCCAGCAGCGAACAGGGGGGAGACTATGGCTACACCTTC. Translating it yields CASSEQGGDYGYTF.

The rearrangement uses TRBV15 and TRBJ2-5, with unresolved D. Germline values: CDR1 LNHNV, CDR2 YYDKDF (reference sequence). The CDR3 spans 15 residues. Trimming removed 3 bases at V and 5 bases at J, with 16 bases between. CDR3 protein: CATSSSGLKAETQYF. The CDR3 DNA reads as TGTGCCACCAGCAGTTCCGGTCTCAAAGCGGAGACCCAGTACTTC.

The gene calls are TRBV18 and TRBJ1-2, with TRBD1 as a possible D gene (5 bases). Germline CDR1 reads KGHSH; CDR2 reads LQKENI. V lost 4 bases to trimming and J lost 7 bases, with 13 bases between them. CDR3 length equals 13 residues. In DNA form, the CDR3 reads TGTGCCAGCTCACAAGGACAATTGCGTGGCTACACCTTC. This gives the protein CASSQGQLRGYTF.

The genes are TRBV27 and TRBJ1-1; D may be TRBD1 (5 bases). The germline V and J ends were trimmed by 5 bases and 4 bases, with 8 bases remaining between them. The CDR3 totals 12 residues. In germline, CDR1 is MNHEY, CDR2 SMNVEV (reference sequence). CDR3 in DNA: TGTGCCAGCAGTCCAGGGCCCACTGAAGCTTTCTTT. It translates to CASSPGPTEAFF.

This clone occurred once. The chain is built from TRBV19 and TRBJ1-5, with a tentative D call TRBD1 (6 bases). Germline CDR1 LNHDA, CDR2 SQIVND (reference sequence). This CDR3 region has 16 residues. Trimming pared 4 bases from V and 1 base from J, leaving 14 bases between. The CDR3 reads CASSTLHRASNQPQHF. CDR3 sequence (DNA): TGTGCCAGTAGTACCTTACACAGGGCGAGCAATCAGCCCCAGCATTTT.

The chain carries TRBV7-9 and TRBJ1-2, with D perhaps matching TRBD1 (6 bases). The length of the CDR3 is 15 residues. CDR1 is SEHNR, CDR2 FQNEAQ, per germline (reference sequence). V was clipped by 6 bases and J by 7 bases, with 21 bases between them. The DNA of the CDR3 is TGTGCCAGCAGACCTTTCGACAGGTCGTATAGTGGCTACACCTTC. It translates to CASRPFDRSYSGYTF.

The chain carries TRBV6-1 and TRBJ2-2; TRBD1 matches at 7 bases. Losses at the gene ends were 4 bases for V and 0 bases for J; bases not matched to a gene: 5. Germline CDR1 is MNHNS and CDR2 is SASEGT. This CDR3 spans 16 amino acids. CDR3 in DNA: TGTGCCAGCAGTGGGAGACAGGGTCCGAACACCGGGGAGCTGTTTTTT. Its protein is CASSGRQGPNTGELFF.

The gene calls are TRBV2 and TRBJ1-2; 8 nucleotides align to TRBD1. Germline CDR1 reads SNHLY; CDR2 reads FYNNEI. The CDR3 runs to 15 residues. With 6 bases clipped from V and 5 bases from J, the junction kept 11 bases outside the gene matches. CDR3 sequence: CASRLGQGPLYGYTF. The CDR3 region has the DNA TGTGCCAGCAGACTTGGACAGGGCCCCCTATATGGCTACACCTTC.

This clone was seen only once. The chain employs TRBV10-2 and TRBJ1-1, with 9 positions matching TRBD1. Germline CDR1 WSHSY, CDR2 SAAADI. Trimming took 5 bases from V and 3 from J; bases not matched to a gene: 7. The CDR3 extends over 15 amino acids. The CDR3 nucleotides read TGCGCCAGCAGTTCCCGGAGGACAGGGGACACTGAAGCTTTCTTT. As protein: CASSSRRTGDTEAFF.

V gene TRBV18 combines with J gene TRBJ2-1, with 7 bases aligning to TRBD1. The CDR3 sequence is 12 residues long. CDR1 and CDR2 from the germline V gene are KGHSH and LQKENI. The V segment lost 4 bases and the J segment 9 bases; nucleotides outside the gene matches: 3. The CDR3 sequence: CASSRGQAEQFF. CDR3 sequence (DNA): TGTGCCAGCTCACGTGGACAGGCTGAGCAGTTCTTC.

The chain couples TRBV6-5 to TRBJ1-2; 8 nucleotides align to TRBD1. Germline V lookup: CDR1 MNHEY, CDR2 SVGAGI. CDR3 length equals 14 residues. The V and J ends lost 6 bases and 3 bases, in that order; junction bases with no gene match: 6. CDR3 in DNA: TGTGCCAGCAGCCTCCAGGGGGCAGACTATGGCTACACCTTC. As protein: CASSLQGADYGYTF.